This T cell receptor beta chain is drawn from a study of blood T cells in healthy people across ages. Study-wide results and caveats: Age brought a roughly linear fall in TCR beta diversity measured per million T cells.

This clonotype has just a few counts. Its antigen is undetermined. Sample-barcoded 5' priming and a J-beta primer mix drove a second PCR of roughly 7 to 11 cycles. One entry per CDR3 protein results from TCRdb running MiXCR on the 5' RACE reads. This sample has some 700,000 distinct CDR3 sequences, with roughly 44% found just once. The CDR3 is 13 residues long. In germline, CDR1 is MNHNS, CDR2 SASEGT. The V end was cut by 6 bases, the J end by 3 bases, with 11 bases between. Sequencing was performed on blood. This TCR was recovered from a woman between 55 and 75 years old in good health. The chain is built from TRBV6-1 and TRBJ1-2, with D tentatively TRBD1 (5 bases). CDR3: CASRGENHYGYTF. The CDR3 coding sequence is TGTGCCAGCAGAGGGGAGAATCACTATGGCTACACCTTC.